This T cell receptor beta chain was identified in a study of beta chain features in type 1 diabetes. The CDR3 extends over 13 amino acids. Germline CDR1 and CDR2: PRHDT and FYEKMQ (reference sequence). V shed 7 bases and J 1 base; nucleotides not matched to a gene: 3. This clone was observed a handful of times. All of the isolated RNA was reverse transcribed, so expressed TCRB transcripts were sequenced. Method: immunoSEQ multiplex PCR; TCRdb's copy keeps in-frame clones and lacks some. The table lists some 360,000 clones, around 20% of them singletons. Sequenced input: naive CD4+ T cells from blood. This TCR was recovered from a woman younger than 30 in good health. The chain links TRBV13 to TRBJ2-5; 7 bases are shared with TRBD1. CDR3 region: CASTTGRQETQYF. DNA for the CDR3: TGTGCCAGCACGACAGGGCGCCAAGAGACCCAGTACTTC.